The 10 T cell receptor beta chains below were found in one sample sequenced in a study of cytomegalovirus exposure and HLA in healthy donors (dated by TCRdb to between 2016 and 2019). The method behind the library was the immunoSEQ multiplex PCR assay. For the multiplex PCR, a mixture combining 60 forward primers for TCR Vbeta segments and 13 reverse primers for TCR Jbeta segments was used. TCRdb took over this immuneACCESS table, retaining in-frame rearrangements with V and J assigned. Such tables are incomplete; in checked studies, under half of the missing clones stem from an unresolved V gene, and the remainder is unexplained. The sample has roughly 150,000 clones on record, around four fifths of them singletons. The ten largest clones represent about 9.7% of the sample. Sequenced sample: PBMCs. The receptors were sampled from a man aged 18-30 years in good health and CMV-seropositive.

In the case of this clone: This sample includes further DNA sequences coding for the same CDR3. V gene TRBV25-1 combines with J gene TRBJ1-2; D gene ambiguous. The V and J ends lost 3 bases and 1 base respectively, with 3 bases between them. This CDR3 spans 12 amino acids. The germline V gene has CDR1 MGHDK and CDR2 SYGVNS. CDR3 protein: CASSDSNYGYTF. DNA for the CDR3: TGTGCCAGCAGTGACAGTAACTATGGCTACACCTTC.

Points on this clone: Because it lacks the conserved phenylalanine or tryptophan at the end, this CDR3 is likely a read error. The chain uses TRBV2 and TRBJ1-6, with TRBD1 as a possible D gene (5 bases). From germline, CDR1 is SNHLY and CDR2 FYNNEI. CDR3 length: 13 residues. In DNA form, the CDR3 reads TGTGCTCAGCGGGACCGACCAAATTCACCCCTCCACCTT. This codes for CAQRDRPNSPLHL.

J is TRBJ2-3 and V is TRBV11-2; a possible D gene is TRBD1 (6 bases). Looked up from germline, CDR1 is SGHAT and CDR2 is FQNNGV. The CDR3 is 12 amino acids. V was pared by 5 bases and J by 13 bases, with 16 bases between. The CDR3 reads CASSPLTGREYF. The CDR3 DNA reads TGTGCCAGCAGCCCCTTAACAGGGCGGGAGTATTTT.

The rearrangement links TRBV2 to TRBJ2-7; D remains unclear. Germline V gene sequence: CDR1 SNHLY, CDR2 FYNNEI. V lost 1 base to trimming and J lost 0 bases, with 7 bases between them. The CDR3 is 14 residues long. The CDR3 reads CASSEGSGSYEQYF. The CDR3 DNA reads TGTGCCAGCAGTGAAGGTTCAGGCTCCTACGAGCAGTACTTC.

The chain has TRBV28 and TRBJ2-2, with D unclear. The V end was cut by 5 bases, the J end by 6 bases, with 10 bases between. This CDR3 is 13 amino acids long. Germline loops: CDR1 MDHEN, CDR2 SYDVKM. The CDR3 is CASSTQLSGELFF. Written as DNA, the CDR3 is TGTGCCAGCAGTACACAGCTTTCCGGGGAGCTGTTTTTT.

This chain connects TRBV7-9 to TRBJ2-1; 12 nucleotides align to TRBD2. The V segment lost 7 bases and the J segment 10 bases; nucleotides outside the gene matches: 11. The CDR3 contains 15 residues. CDR1 is SEHNR, CDR2 FQNEAQ, per germline (reference sequence). This chain's CDR3 is CASTRRTSGINEQFF. The CDR3 bases are TGTGCCAGCACCCGGAGGACTAGCGGGATCAACGAGCAGTTCTTC.

CDR3 residues: CASSLAGQGYEQYF. The CDR3 nucleotides read TGTGCCAGCAGTCTCGCGGGACAGGGCTACGAGCAGTACTTC. V usage is TRBV28 and J usage is TRBJ2-7; TRBD1 aligns across 9 bases. CDR1 MDHEN and CDR2 SYDVKM come from the germline V gene. V shed 5 bases and J 3 bases; nucleotides not matched to a gene: 5. The CDR3 contains 14 residues.

This sequence joins TRBV7-3 and TRBJ2-7; a possible D gene is TRBD1 (6 bases). CDR1 and CDR2 (germline): SGHTA, FQGTGA. The CDR3 has 13 residues. V lost 1 base and J 5 bases, leaving 9 bases between the germline ends. The CDR3 is CASSLNRDDEQYF. CDR3 coding DNA: TGTGCCAGCAGCTTAAACAGGGACGACGAGCAGTACTTC.

The rearrangement uses TRBV7-9 and TRBJ2-3; perhaps TRBD2 as D (6 bases). Between the trimmed V and J ends, which lost 5 bases and 5 bases, there was a span of 14 bases. The V gene's germline CDR1 is SEHNR and CDR2 FQNEAQ (reference sequence). The CDR3 runs to 14 residues. In DNA, the CDR3 is TGTGCCAGCAGCCCGCCGGACTACGGAGATACGCAGTATTTT. This gives the protein CASSPPDYGDTQYF.

The V call is TRBV30, the J call TRBJ2-7, with TRBD1 matching 7 bases. Losses at the gene ends were 3 bases for V and 4 bases for J; bases not matched to a gene: 9. CDR3 size: 14 residues. The germline V gene encodes CDR1 GTSNPN and CDR2 SVGIG (reference sequence). The CDR3 reads CAWRTGTDSYEQYF. CDR3 coding DNA: TGTGCCTGGAGGACCGGGACAGATTCTTACGAGCAGTACTTC.